This TCR beta chain was recorded in a study of blood T cells in healthy people across ages. This clonotype was seen a handful of times. Sample-barcoded 5' priming and a J-beta primer mix drove a second PCR of roughly 6 to 12 cycles. TCRdb independently ran MiXCR on the 5' RACE reads; one entry per CDR3 protein. This sample has fewer than 950,000 distinct CDR3 sequences, with around 36% found just once. V gave up 5 bases and J gave up 5 bases; unmatched junction bases: 15. This CDR3 comprises 16 residues. Per the germline V gene, CDR1 is DFQATT and CDR2 is SNEGSKA (reference sequence). The sample consisted of blood. The J gene is TRBJ2-5, the V gene TRBV20-1, with TRBD1 matching 9 bases. This TCR came from a man aged 18 to 29 in good health. CDR3 sequence reads: CSALNPTGQGRETQYF. The CDR3 nucleotides read TGCAGTGCTCTAAATCCAACGGGACAGGGAAGGGAGACCCAGTACTTC.